A selection of T cell receptor beta chains follows, all from one sample in a study of a mutant IDH1 vaccine in newly diagnosed glioma. The data were produced by immunoSEQ multiplex PCR, yet TCRdb's version contains in-frame clones alone and is incomplete. The sample lists roughly 39,000 clones, 80% to 90% seen once, with over 1.5% in the top ten. These receptors are not linked to any known antigen. The sequences come from PBMCs, collected from a glioma patient whose treatment included an IDH1 peptide vaccine. These receptors all come from a man in his forties or fifties with glioma. CDR3s include the opening cysteine and the closing phenylalanine or tryptophan. The order of the fields is V gene, J gene, CDR3 length, clone size, D gene, CDR3 DNA, CDR3 protein. D genes are given only for firm matches. Size values are once, few and many counts, or a class for expanded clones, and some rows have none.

TRBV19	TRBJ2-3	13	-	-	TGTGCCAGCGCAGCGGGTGACACAGATACGCAGTATTTT	CASAAGDTDTQYF
TRBV7-9	TRBJ2-1	15	-	TRBD2	TGTGCCAGCAGCGACGGGACTAGAGCCTACAATGAGCAGTTCTTC	CASSDGTRAYNEQFF
TRBV9	TRBJ1-2	14	-	-	TGTGCCAGCAGCGTTAGCCTGGGGTCCTATGGCTACACCTTC	CASSVSLGSYGYTF
TRBV5-1	TRBJ1-4	16	-	-	TGCGCCAGCAGCTTGGCCGGAGTGGTAATGAGGGAAAAACTGTTTTTT	CASSLAGVVMREKLFF
TRBV5-1	TRBJ1-4	14	-	-	TGCGCCAGCAGCTTCTATGCAACTAATGAAAAACTGTTTTTT	CASSFYATNEKLFF
TRBV28	TRBJ2-7	14	once	TRBD1	TGTGCCAGCAGTATCCAGGGGGAAGCCTACGAGCAGTACTTC	CASSIQGEAYEQYF
TRBV10-3	TRBJ2-7	15	-	TRBD1	TGTGCCATCAGTGAGTGGGACAGGGGGTCCTACGAGCAGTACTTC	CAISEWDRGSYEQYF
TRBV7-2	TRBJ2-7	17	-	TRBD2	TGTGCCAGCAGCTTAGCAAGGCAGCGGGAGGGCCACTACGAGCAGTACTTC	CASSLARQREGHYEQYF
TRBV21-1	TRBJ1-2	16	once	-	TGTGCCAGCAGCAAATCCCCGGGGTCGCGGGCCTATGGCTACACCTTC	CASSKSPGSRAYGYTF
TRBV6-6	TRBJ1-3	13	-	-	TGTGCCAGCATCCAAAGGACTGGAAACACCATATATTTT	CASIQRTGNTIYF
TRBV7-2	TRBJ2-7	14	few	TRBD2	TGTGCCAGCAGCGGGACTAGCGGCCTCTACGAGCAGTACTTC	CASSGTSGLYEQYF
TRBV9	TRBJ2-7	14	-	-	TGTGCCAGCAGTGACTTGCTGCCGGGGAGCAGGCAGTACTTC	CASSDLLPGSRQYF
TRBV11-2	TRBJ1-1	15	-	-	TGTGCCAGCAGGTTTCATGGGGGTTCGGCCACTGAAGCTTTCTTT	CASRFHGGSATEAFF
TRBV29-1	TRBJ2-3	14	-	-	TGCAGCGTTGGCCAGACATCCCTCACAGATACGCAGTATTTT	CSVGQTSLTDTQYF
TRBV5-1	TRBJ2-1	16	-	TRBD2	TGCGCCAGCAGACAGGGACTAGCGGGAGGGTCCAATGAGCAGTTCTTC	CASRQGLAGGSNEQFF
TRBV7-9	TRBJ2-7	12	-	-	TGTGCCAGCAGCCGCGACACCTACGAGCAGTACTTC	CASSRDTYEQYF
TRBV9	TRBJ1-4	14	once	TRBD1	TGTGCCAGCAGCGCAAGGGGGCAGGAGGAAAAACTGTTTTTT	CASSARGQEEKLFF
TRBV9	TRBJ2-7	16	once	TRBD2	TGTGCCAGCAGCGTGGGGACTAGCGGGAGGTCAAACGAGCAGTACTTC	CASSVGTSGRSNEQYF
TRBV5-1	TRBJ2-1	14	-	-	TGCGCCAGCAGCTTGGACGGGCCCCCGAATGAGCAGTTCTTC	CASSLDGPPNEQFF
TRBV7-2	TRBJ1-5	15	-	TRBD1	TGTGCCAGCAGCCACACAGCAGGGGGCGGTCAGCCCCAGCATTTT	CASSHTAGGGQPQHF
TRBV7-9	TRBJ1-1	14	once	-	TGTGCCAGCAGCTATACACAGGGGAACACTGAAGCTTTCTTT	CASSYTQGNTEAFF
TRBV5-3	TRBJ2-7	15	-	-	TGTGCCAAAAGGGGTAGCGAACCCCCACGGTACGAGCAGTACTTC	CAKRGSEPPRYEQYF
TRBV11-3	TRBJ2-1	15	-	-	TGTGCCAGCAGCTTAGCATCGGGGACCTACAATGAGCAGTTCTTC	CASSLASGTYNEQFF
TRBV4-3	TRBJ2-5	14	-	-	TGCGCCAGCAGCCCGGCAGGGTTTCAAGAGACCCAGTACTTC	CASSPAGFQETQYF
TRBV14	TRBJ2-7	14	-	-	TGTGCCAGCAGCCTAGGATCCGGGACTCCTCTCCGGTACTTC	CASSLGSGTPLRYF
TRBV18	TRBJ2-3	13	-	-	TGTGCCAGCTCACTAGGGGAAGCAGATACGCAGTATTTT	CASSLGEADTQYF
TRBV7-8	TRBJ2-7	14	-	-	TGTGCCAGCAGCACCTCCAGGGGATCCAACGAGCAGTACTTC	CASSTSRGSNEQYF
TRBV2	TRBJ2-3	13	once	-	TGTGCCGGGTCCCCGACTAGCACAGATACGCAGTATTTT	CAGSPTSTDTQYF